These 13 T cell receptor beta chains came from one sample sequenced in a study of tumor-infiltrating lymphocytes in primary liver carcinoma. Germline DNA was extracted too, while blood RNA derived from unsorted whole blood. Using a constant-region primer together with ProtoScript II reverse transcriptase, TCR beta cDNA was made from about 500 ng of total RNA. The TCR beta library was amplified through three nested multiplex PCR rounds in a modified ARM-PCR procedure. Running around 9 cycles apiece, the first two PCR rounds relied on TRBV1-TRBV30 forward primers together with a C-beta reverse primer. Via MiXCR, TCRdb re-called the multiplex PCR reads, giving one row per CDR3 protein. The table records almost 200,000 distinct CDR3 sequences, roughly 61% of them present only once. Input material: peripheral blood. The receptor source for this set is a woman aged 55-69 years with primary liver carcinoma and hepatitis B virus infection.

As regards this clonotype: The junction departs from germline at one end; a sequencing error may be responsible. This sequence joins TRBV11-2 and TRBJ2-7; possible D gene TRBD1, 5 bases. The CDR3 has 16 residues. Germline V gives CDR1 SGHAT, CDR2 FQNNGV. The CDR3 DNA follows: TGTGCCAGCAGCTTAGACCTGGGGCAGATCTCCTACGAGCAGTACTTT. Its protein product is CASSLDLGQISYEQYF.

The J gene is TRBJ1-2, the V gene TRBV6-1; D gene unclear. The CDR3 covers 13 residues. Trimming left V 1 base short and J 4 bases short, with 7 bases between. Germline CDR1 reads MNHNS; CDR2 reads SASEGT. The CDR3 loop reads CASSEGVVYGYTF. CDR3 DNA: TGTGCCAGCAGTGAAGGGGTAGTCTATGGCTACACCTTC.

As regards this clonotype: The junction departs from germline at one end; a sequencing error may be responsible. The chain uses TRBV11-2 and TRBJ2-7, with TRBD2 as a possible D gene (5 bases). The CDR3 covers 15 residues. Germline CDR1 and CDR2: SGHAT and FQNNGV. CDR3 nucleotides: TGTGCCAGCAACTTTAATCGGGGAACCTCCTACGAGCAGTGTTTC. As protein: CASNFNRGTSYEQCF.

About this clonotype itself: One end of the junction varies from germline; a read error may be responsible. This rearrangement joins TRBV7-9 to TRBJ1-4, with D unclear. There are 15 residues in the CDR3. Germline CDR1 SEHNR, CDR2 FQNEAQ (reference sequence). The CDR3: CASGLDFAVNEKLFF. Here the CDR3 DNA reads TGCGCCAGCGGCTTAGATTTCGCCGTTAATGAAAAACTGTTTTTT.

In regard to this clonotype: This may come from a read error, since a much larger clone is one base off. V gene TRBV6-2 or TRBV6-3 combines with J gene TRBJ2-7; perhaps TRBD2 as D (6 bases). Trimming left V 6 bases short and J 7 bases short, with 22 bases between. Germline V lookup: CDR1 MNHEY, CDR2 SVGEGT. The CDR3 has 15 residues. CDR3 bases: TGTGCCAGCAGGAAATGGCGGGGACCCTCGGAGGAGCAGTACTTC. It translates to CASRKWRGPSEEQYF.

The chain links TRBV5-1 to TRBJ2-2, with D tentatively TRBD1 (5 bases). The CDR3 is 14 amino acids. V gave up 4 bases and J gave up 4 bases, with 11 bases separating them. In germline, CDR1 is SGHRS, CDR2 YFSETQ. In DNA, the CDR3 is TGCGCCAGCAGCAAGGGGTCGACCACCGGGGAGCTGTTTTTT. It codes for CASSKGSTTGELFF.

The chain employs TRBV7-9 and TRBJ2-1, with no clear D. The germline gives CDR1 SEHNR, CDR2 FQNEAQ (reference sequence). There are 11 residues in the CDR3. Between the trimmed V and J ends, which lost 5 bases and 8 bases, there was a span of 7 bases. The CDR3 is CASSRSDEQFF. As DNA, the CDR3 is TGTGCCAGCAGCCGGAGCGATGAGCAGTTCTTC.

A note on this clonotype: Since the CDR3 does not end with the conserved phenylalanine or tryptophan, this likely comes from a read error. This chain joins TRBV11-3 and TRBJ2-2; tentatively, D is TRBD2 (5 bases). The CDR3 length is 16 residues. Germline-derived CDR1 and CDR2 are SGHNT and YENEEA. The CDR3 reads CASSPKEARDTGELFS. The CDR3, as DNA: TGTGCCAGCAGCCCGAAGGAGGCCCGCGACACCGGGGAACTGTTTTCT.

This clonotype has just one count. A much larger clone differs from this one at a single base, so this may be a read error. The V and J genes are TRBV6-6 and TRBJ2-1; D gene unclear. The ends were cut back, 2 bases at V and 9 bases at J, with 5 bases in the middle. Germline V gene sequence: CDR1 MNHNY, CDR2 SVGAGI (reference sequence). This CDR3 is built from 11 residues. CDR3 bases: TGTGCCAGCAGTTACCGGGCTGAGCAGTTCTTC. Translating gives CASSYRAEQFF.

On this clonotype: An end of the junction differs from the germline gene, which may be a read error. CDR3 nucleotides: TGTGCCAGCAGCCTGGACATGAGACAGCACTTC. It encodes CASSLDMRQHF. The chain couples TRBV12-3 or TRBV12-4 to TRBJ2-7; D perhaps matches TRBD1 (5 bases). The CDR3 is 11 amino acids.

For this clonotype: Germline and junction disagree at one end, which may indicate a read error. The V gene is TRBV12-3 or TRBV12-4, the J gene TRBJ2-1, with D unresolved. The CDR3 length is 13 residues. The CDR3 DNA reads TGTGCCATCAGTTTAGGGTTTTACAATGAGCAGTTCTTC. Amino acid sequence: CAISLGFYNEQFF.

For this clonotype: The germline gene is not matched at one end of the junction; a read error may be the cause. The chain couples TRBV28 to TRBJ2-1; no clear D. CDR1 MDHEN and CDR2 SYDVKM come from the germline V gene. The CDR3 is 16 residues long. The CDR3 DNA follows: TGTACCAGCAGTTGGGATCAAAAGAGCTCCTACAATGAGCAGTTCTTC. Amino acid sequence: CTSSWDQKSSYNEQFF.

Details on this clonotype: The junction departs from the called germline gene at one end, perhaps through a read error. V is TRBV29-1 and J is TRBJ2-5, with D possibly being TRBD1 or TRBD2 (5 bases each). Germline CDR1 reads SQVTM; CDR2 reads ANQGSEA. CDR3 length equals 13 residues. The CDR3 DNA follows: TGTAGCGTTGAGGCAGGGTGCGCGGAAACCCAATACTTC. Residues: CSVEAGCAETQYF. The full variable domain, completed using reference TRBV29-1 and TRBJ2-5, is SAVISQKPSRDICQRGTSLTIQCQVDSQVTMMFWYRQQPGQSLTLIATANQGSEATYESGFVIDKFPISRPNLTFSTLTVSNMSPEDSSIYLCSVEAGCAETQYFGPGTRLLVL.